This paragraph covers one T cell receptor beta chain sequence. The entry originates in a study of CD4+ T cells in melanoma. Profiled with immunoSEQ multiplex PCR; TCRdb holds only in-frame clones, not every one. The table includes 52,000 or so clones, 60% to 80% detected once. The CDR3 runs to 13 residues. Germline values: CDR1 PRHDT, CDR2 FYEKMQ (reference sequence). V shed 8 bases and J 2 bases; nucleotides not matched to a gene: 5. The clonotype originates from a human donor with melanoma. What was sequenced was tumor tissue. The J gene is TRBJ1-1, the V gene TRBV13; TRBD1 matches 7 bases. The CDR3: CASWGTANTEAFF. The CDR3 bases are TGTGCCAGCTGGGGGACAGCCAACACTGAAGCTTTCTTT.